This T cell receptor (beta chain) was retrieved from a study of CD8 T cells in Susac syndrome. The authors reverse transcribed about 0.5 to 1 ug RNA with random hexamers. The method of amplification for TCR beta CDR3 was immunoSEQ multiplex PCR, covering 54 Vbeta and 13 Jbeta. TCRdb called the immunoSEQ multiplex PCR reads again in MiXCR, with one record for every CDR3 protein. Seen here are 250,000 to 350,000 distinct CDR3 sequences, about 91% observed once, and the top ten hold approximately 0.065%. Unmatched junction bases numbered 3, after V lost 5 bases and J lost 10 bases. The CDR3 runs to 11 residues. Germline CDR1 is MNHEY and CDR2 is SVGAGI.

Sequencing was done on a sample of CD4+ T cells from PBMCs. The chain has TRBV6-5 and TRBJ1-1; 8 bases are shared with TRBD1. The clonotype was recovered from a human donor with multiple sclerosis. The DNA of the CDR3 is TGTGCCAGCAGTCAGGGGACAGGAGCTTTCTTT. Translating it yields CASSQGTGAFF.